The 20 T cell receptor beta chains reported below all come from one sample, sequenced in a study of T cells in localized non-small cell lung cancer. Produced via immunoSEQ multiplex PCR; TCRdb's table is partial and in-frame only. The table records 15,000 or so clones, approximately 84% of them present only once. Sample: peripheral blood, taken before any cancer treatment. The source is a female donor of 60 years or more with stage I squamous cell lung carcinoma.

This chain links TRBV30 with TRBJ2-3; 8 nucleotides agree with TRBD1. The ends lost 8 bases at V and 4 bases at J; junction bases unmatched: 5. Germline V gene data show CDR1 as GTSNPN and CDR2 as SVGIG (reference sequence). The CDR3 consists of 12 residues. The CDR3 sequence is CARGQGPDTQYF. The CDR3 coding sequence is TGTGCCAGAGGACAGGGCCCAGATACGCAGTATTTT.

The chain employs TRBV5-1 and TRBJ1-1; D is ambiguous. Trimming took off 0 bases at V and 1 base at J, with 7 bases between the two ends. The germline gives CDR1 SGHRS, CDR2 YFSETQ. CDR3 size: 14 residues. The CDR3 bases are TGCGCCAGCAGCTTGGAGACACCGAACACTGAAGCTTTCTTT. It codes for CASSLETPNTEAFF.

In DNA form, the CDR3 reads TGTGCCATCAGGAAAACAGGGGACGGAAACACCATATATTTT. Translation: CAIRKTGDGNTIYF. This chain connects TRBV10-3 to TRBJ1-3, with 7 bases identical to TRBD1. This CDR3 spans 14 amino acids. Germline V gives CDR1 ENHRY, CDR2 SYGVKD. V was clipped by 6 bases and J by 4 bases; unmatched bases: 6.

This chain joins TRBV6-1 and TRBJ1-2; perhaps TRBD1 as D (5 bases). The V and J ends lost 5 bases and 2 bases respectively, with 12 bases between them. Germline values: CDR1 MNHNS, CDR2 SASEGT. This CDR3 is built from 14 residues. Here the CDR3 DNA reads TGTGCCAGCAGTCCGTCCGGGGCAAACTATGGCTACACCTTC. Translating it yields CASSPSGANYGYTF.

The chain is built from TRBV4-1 and TRBJ1-5; D remains ambiguous. Trimming removed 0 bases from V and 4 bases from J, with 1 base in between. The CDR3 is 12 residues long. Germline V gene lookup returns CDR1 MGHRA and CDR2 YSYEKL. The CDR3 region is CASSQENQPQHF. CDR3 DNA sequence: TGCGCCAGCAGCCAAGAGAATCAGCCCCAGCATTTT.

In this sample, this clone turned up once. CDR3 DNA sequence: TGTGCCAGCTCACCACCGGGGAGGGGCACAGATACGCAGTATTTT. Its translation: CASSPPGRGTDTQYF. The V gene is TRBV18, the J gene TRBJ2-3, with 7 bases that match TRBD2. The V and J ends lost 0 bases and 1 base, in that order; junction bases with no gene match: 1. The CDR3 runs 15 residues. Germline CDR1 is KGHSH and CDR2 is LQKENI.

The chain is built from TRBV27 and TRBJ2-5; D is possibly TRBD1 (5 bases). The ends were cut back, 7 bases at V and 4 bases at J, with 13 bases in the middle. Germline CDR1 is MNHEY and CDR2 is SMNVEV (reference sequence). The CDR3 is made up of 13 amino acids. The DNA of the CDR3 is TGTGCCAGCACCCCTCGAAGGGGAGAGACCCAGTACTTC. This encodes CASTPRRGETQYF.

This sequence joins TRBV9 and TRBJ2-3; perhaps D is TRBD1 or TRBD2 (6 bases each). V was trimmed by 3 bases and J by 2 bases, leaving 16 bases between them. The germline V gene encodes CDR1 SGDLS and CDR2 YYNGEE. The CDR3 has 16 amino acids. CDR3 protein: CASSAPFGGLTDTQYF. The CDR3 bases are TGTGCCAGCAGCGCCCCCTTCGGGGGCCTCACAGATACGCAGTATTTT.

The chain recombines TRBV29-1 with TRBJ1-4; D is unclear. Deletions cut 7 bases from V and 4 bases from J, with 10 bases between. Per the germline V gene, CDR1 is SQVTM and CDR2 is ANQGSEA. The CDR3 extends over 12 amino acids. The CDR3 DNA is TGCAGCGCCGCCGATTTTAATGAAAAACTGTTTTTT. The encoded protein is CSAADFNEKLFF.

V is TRBV6-6 and J is TRBJ1-2; D might be TRBD1 (5 bases). This CDR3 is built from 13 residues. Germline-derived CDR1 and CDR2 are MNHNY and SVGAGI (reference sequence). V lost 6 bases and J 0 bases, leaving 8 bases between the germline ends. The CDR3 region has the DNA TGTGCCAGCAGCCCAGGGACTAACTATGGCTACACCTTC. Amino acids: CASSPGTNYGYTF.

V and J are TRBV7-9 and TRBJ2-7, with 10 bases matching TRBD2. J was trimmed by 3 bases and V by 4 bases; bases with no gene match: 9. The CDR3 loop spans 16 amino acids. The germline V gene has CDR1 SEHNR and CDR2 FQNEAQ (reference sequence). CDR3: CASSSPRGTSVYEQYF. The CDR3 coding sequence is TGTGCCAGCAGCTCACCACGGGGGACTAGCGTCTACGAGCAGTACTTC.

The rearrangement uses TRBV7-2 and TRBJ2-2; unclear D gene. V was pared by 1 base and J by 5 bases, with 8 bases between. Germline V gene sequence: CDR1 SGHTA, CDR2 FQGNSA. This CDR3 region has 14 residues. The CDR3: CASSLVSATGELFF. The CDR3 bases are TGTGCCAGCAGCTTAGTCAGTGCTACCGGGGAGCTGTTTTTT.

The CDR3 region is CASSQDRQGVLGNEQFF. CDR3 sequence (DNA): TGCGCCAGCAGCCAAGACCGACAGGGGGTCCTTGGGAATGAGCAGTTCTTC. The V call is TRBV4-3, the J call TRBJ2-1; 9 positions match TRBD1. Germline V gives CDR1 LGHNA, CDR2 YSLEER. This CDR3 has 17 residues. The J segment lost 7 bases and the V segment lost 0 bases, leaving 10 bases of the junction unmatched.

The chain combines TRBV5-1 with TRBJ2-2, with D perhaps TRBD1 or TRBD2 (5 bases each). Per germline, CDR1 SGHRS and CDR2 YFSETQ. The CDR3 is made up of 17 amino acids. The V and J ends lost 1 base and 2 bases respectively, with 15 bases between them. The CDR3 loop is CASSLSTGTSNTGELFF. DNA of the CDR3: TGCGCCAGCAGCTTGTCTACCGGGACGAGTAACACCGGGGAGCTGTTTTTT.

This chain uses TRBV5-6 with TRBJ1-2, with D hard to call. Germline V gene lookup returns CDR1 SGHDT and CDR2 YYEEEE. V was pared by 0 bases and J by 3 bases, with 18 bases between. The CDR3 is made up of 17 amino acids. DNA for the CDR3: TGTGCCAGCAGCTTGGTACACAGCCTAATCCAGGACTATGGCTACACCTTC. It codes for CASSLVHSLIQDYGYTF.

The V and J genes are TRBV6-6 and TRBJ2-1, with TRBD2 as a possible D gene (6 bases). Trimming pared 7 bases from V and 3 bases from J, leaving 16 bases between. Germline V lookup: CDR1 MNHNY, CDR2 SVGAGI (reference sequence). CDR3 length equals 15 residues. The CDR3 sequence: CASTERWRGYNEQFF. Here the CDR3 DNA reads TGTGCCAGCACCGAGAGGTGGCGGGGCTACAATGAGCAGTTCTTC.

This sequence joins TRBV27 and TRBJ1-4, with a tentative D call TRBD1 (5 bases). The germline V gene encodes CDR1 MNHEY and CDR2 SMNVEV (reference sequence). V was clipped by 7 bases and J by 5 bases, with 14 bases between them. The length of the CDR3 is 14 residues. CDR3: CASTLRGANEKLFF. The CDR3 region has the DNA TGTGCCAGCACCCTGCGCGGGGCGAATGAAAAACTGTTTTTT.

This clone was found a few times. The chain combines TRBV6-5 with TRBJ1-2; the match to TRBD1 covers 8 bases. The CDR3 runs to 15 residues. The germline V gene encodes CDR1 MNHEY and CDR2 SVGAGI. J was trimmed by 4 bases and V by 4 bases; bases with no gene match: 8. CDR3 residues: CASSSSGQGFYGYTF. The DNA for the CDR3 is TGTGCCAGCAGTTCCAGCGGACAGGGCTTCTATGGCTACACCTTC.

This clone was recorded once. J is TRBJ1-1 and V is TRBV11-2; D possibly corresponds to TRBD1 (6 bases). The CDR3 totals 15 residues. CDR1 and CDR2 from the germline V gene are SGHAT and FQNNGV. Trimming cost V 3 bases and J 5 bases, with 16 bases left between them. CDR3 residues: CASSFRGGIRTEAFF. The CDR3 nucleotides are TGTGCCAGCAGCTTTAGGGGGGGAATTAGGACTGAAGCTTTCTTT.

A few counts support this clone. V is TRBV30 and J is TRBJ1-6, with a tentative D call TRBD1 (5 bases). The CDR3 length is 13 residues. Trimming pared 3 bases from V and 13 bases from J, leaving 16 bases between. Per germline, CDR1 GTSNPN and CDR2 SVGIG (reference sequence). The CDR3 DNA reads TGTGCCTGGAGGATGGGAGGGGCTTCTCCCCTCCACTTT. This sequence encodes CAWRMGGASPLHF.